This TCR beta chain was sequenced for a study of post-analysis software for immune sequencing data. Whole-study context: Patients with relapsing-remitting, secondary progressive and progressive-relapsing multiple sclerosis courses were all represented.

Unique molecular identifiers were built into the TCR beta cDNA libraries. TCRdb re-called the PCR reads with MiXCR, one entry per CDR3 protein. In the table there are roughly 410,000 distinct CDR3 sequences, less than 40% of which are singletons. Germline V gives CDR1 DFQATT, CDR2 SNEGSKA (reference sequence). The CDR3 length is 11 residues. Trimming took 1 base from V and 1 from J, leaving 0 bases between them. Study-wide results and caveats: Roughly five TRBV segments occurring more often in patients than controls included TRBV5-6, TRBV5-1 and TRBV20-1.

This clonotype was counted ten times or more. Antigen unknown. The sequence was collected from a girl aged 5 to 17 with multiple sclerosis. Input material: blood. V and J are TRBV20-1 and TRBJ2-3; D not certain. DNA of the CDR3: TGCAGTGCTAGAGGCACAGATACGCAGTATTTT. It yields the protein CSARGTDTQYF.